This T cell receptor (beta chain) is drawn from a study of Ad26.COV2.S vaccination and SARS-CoV-2 variants. Treatment indicated: around 19 received Ad26.COV2.S at low or high dose, single or two shots; about 5 received placebo; per-sample allocation not given. All samples were drawn on day 63, counting from the first vaccine or placebo injection. This CDR3 contains 13 residues. Per germline, CDR1 LNHDA and CDR2 SQIVND (reference sequence). V was pared by 1 base and J by 8 bases, with 11 bases between. The repertoire was sequenced with immunoSEQ multiplex PCR; TCRdb's copy has only in-frame clones and lacks some. This table has roughly 510,000 clones, 87% appearing once.

The receptor's source is a person between 18 and 65 years old who received the Ad26.COV2.S COVID-19 vaccine or a placebo. This chain connects TRBV19 to TRBJ1-2; D uncertain. The material was peripheral blood, obtained in a trial of Ad26.COV2.S vaccine versus placebo. The chain's CDR3 is CASSIGQAGGYTF. The CDR3 DNA reads TGTGCCAGTAGTATAGGCCAGGCCGGGGGCTACACCTTC.